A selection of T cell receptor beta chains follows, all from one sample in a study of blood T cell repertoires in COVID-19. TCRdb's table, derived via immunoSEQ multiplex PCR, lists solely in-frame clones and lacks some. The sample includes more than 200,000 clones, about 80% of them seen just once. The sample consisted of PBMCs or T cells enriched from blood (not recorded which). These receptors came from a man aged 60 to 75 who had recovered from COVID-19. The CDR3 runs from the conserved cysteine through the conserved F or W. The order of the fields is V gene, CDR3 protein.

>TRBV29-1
CSVVARGRGGYTF
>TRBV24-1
CATSGVQRGSEQFF
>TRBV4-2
CASSPPQSGGTGELFF
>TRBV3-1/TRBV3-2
CASSQGAGLPQHF
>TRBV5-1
CASSVSGGPSNEQFF
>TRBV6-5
CASSSQMSTEAFF
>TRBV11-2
CASSAYGYSGSGNTIYF
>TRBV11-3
CASSLVRGETQYF
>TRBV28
CASSSDSGYTDTQYF
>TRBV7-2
CASSLQGATLDGETQYF
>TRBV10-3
CAISEETGENEKLFF
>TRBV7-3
CASSPGQIYGYTF
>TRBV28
CASWGGFSNQPQHF
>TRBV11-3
CASSLQEGYEQYF
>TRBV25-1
CASSEYGGAGKTQYF
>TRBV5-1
CASSSRDLQETQYF
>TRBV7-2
CASSLLGQGLVGTQYF
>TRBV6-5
CASSTRGLGGNTIYF
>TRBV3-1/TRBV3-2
CASSQEGGAFTTRPSTDTQYF
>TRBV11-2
CASSFGLAGNEQFF
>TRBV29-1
CSVQKGRDRGTDTQYF
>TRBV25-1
CASSVSGGPSTDTQYF
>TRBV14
CASSQAGAAFF
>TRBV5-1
CASSLIRDRGGSTDGYTF
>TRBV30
CAWSVSRGRNPPLHF